Following are 17 T cell receptor beta chains from one sample sequenced in a study of T cell responses to AZD1222 COVID-19 vaccine. TCRdb keeps only in-frame clones here, not all; method: immunoSEQ multiplex PCR. The sample shows 120,000 or so clones, around 90% of them seen only once. The sample here was peripheral blood, taken on day 0 of MenACWY control vaccination. These TCRs come from an adult in good health.

The rearrangement uses TRBV7-9 and TRBJ1-2, with 8 bases fitting TRBD1. The germline gives CDR1 SEHNR, CDR2 FQNEAQ (reference sequence). This CDR3 region has 14 residues. The ends lost 5 bases at V and 5 bases at J; junction bases unmatched: 7. Written as DNA, the CDR3 is TGTGCCAGCAGCGGGACAGGAGCTCCTTATGGCTACACCTTC. Protein sequence: CASSGTGAPYGYTF.

The sample holds one count of this clone. The chain joins TRBV28 to TRBJ1-1, with D possibly being TRBD1 (5 bases). This CDR3 is built from 14 residues. Germline V gene sequence: CDR1 MDHEN, CDR2 SYDVKM. Trimming left V 6 bases short and J 0 bases short, with 11 bases between. CDR3 coding DNA: TGTGCCAGCAGCCGACAGTCGATGAACACTGAAGCTTTCTTT. It is translated as CASSRQSMNTEAFF.

The chain employs TRBV27 and TRBJ2-7, with 12 nucleotides matching TRBD1. CDR1 and CDR2 from the germline V gene are MNHEY and SMNVEV (reference sequence). This CDR3 region has 15 residues. V shed 4 bases, J shed 5 bases, and the junction held 6 bases outside the gene matches. This CDR3 is CASSSPGTGGHEQYF. The CDR3 DNA reads TGTGCCAGCAGTTCCCCCGGGACAGGGGGCCACGAGCAGTACTTC.

The count of this clone is one. The rearrangement uses TRBV9 and TRBJ2-7, with TRBD2 as a possible D gene (5 bases). The germline V gene encodes CDR1 SGDLS and CDR2 YYNGEE. V lost 0 bases to trimming and J lost 1 base, with 11 bases between them. The CDR3 extends over 15 amino acids. CDR3 coding DNA: TGTGCCAGCAGCGTAGGAGGGAGCTTGTCCTACGAGCAGTACTTC. Translation gives CASSVGGSLSYEQYF.

This clone was recorded once. This rearrangement joins TRBV10-1 to TRBJ2-1; D may be TRBD2 (6 bases). Germline assignment: CDR1 WNHNN and CDR2 SYGVQD (reference sequence). V lost 2 bases and J 0 bases, leaving 8 bases between the germline ends. CDR3 size: 15 residues. The CDR3 sequence is CASSEDGGSYNEQFF. The CDR3 DNA reads TGCGCCAGCAGTGAGGACGGGGGCTCCTACAATGAGCAGTTCTTC.

The chain recombines TRBV7-2 with TRBJ2-7; 15 positions agree with TRBD2. This CDR3 contains 18 residues. Trimming took 4 bases from V and 0 from J; bases not matched to a gene: 7. The germline gives CDR1 SGHTA, CDR2 FQGNSA. The DNA of the CDR3 is TGTGCCAGCAGCTCGCCGGGACTAGCGGGAGGATCCTCCTACGAGCAGTACTTC. As protein: CASSSPGLAGGSSYEQYF.

This clone came up once. V usage is TRBV6-4 and J usage is TRBJ2-3; 8 bases are a match to TRBD2. The CDR3 covers 14 residues. V trimming: 3 bases; J trimming: 6 bases; junction bases outside the gene matches: 5. Per the germline V gene, CDR1 is MRHNA and CDR2 is SNTAGT. The DNA for the CDR3 is TGTGCCAGCAGTGATGGCGGGGGGCGTGATACGCAGTATTTT. Translation gives CASSDGGGRDTQYF.

V gene TRBV2 combines with J gene TRBJ1-3; D remains unclear. Germline values: CDR1 SNHLY, CDR2 FYNNEI. This CDR3 has 18 residues. Trimming removed 0 bases from V and 4 bases from J, with 19 bases in between. CDR3 coding DNA: TGTGCCAGCAGTGAAGCGCGTTTAGGCAATGTAGGAGGAAACACCATATATTTT. Amino acids: CASSEARLGNVGGNTIYF.

The chain recombines TRBV5-4 with TRBJ2-7; 15 nucleotides agree with TRBD2. In germline, CDR1 is SGHNT, CDR2 YYREEE (reference sequence). The CDR3 has 17 amino acids. V trimming: 0 bases; J trimming: 5 bases; junction bases outside the gene matches: 6. As DNA, the CDR3 is TGTGCCAGCAGCTTGGCACGGACTAGCGGGAGGGCCGACGAGCAGTACTTC. Translated: CASSLARTSGRADEQYF.

The rearrangement links TRBV28 to TRBJ1-6, with 7 bases fitting TRBD1. J lost 7 bases, V lost 8 bases, and 5 bases had no gene match. The CDR3 has 13 residues. Germline V lookup: CDR1 MDHEN, CDR2 SYDVKM. CDR3 in DNA: TGTGCCAGCCGGGGACAGCAGAATTCACCCCTCCACTTT. It encodes CASRGQQNSPLHF. Complete variable domain (other parts from reference TRBV28 and TRBJ1-6): DVKVTQSSRYLVKRTGEKVFLECVQDMDHENMFWYRQDPGLGLRLIYFSYDVKMKEKGDIPEGYSVSREKKERFSLILESASTNQTSMYLCASRGQQNSPLHFGNGTRLTVT.

This clone was found a few times. This sequence joins TRBV3-1 (or the pseudogene TRBV3-2) and TRBJ1-5, with a possible D match to TRBD1 (5 bases). Trimming removed 4 bases from V and 4 bases from J, with 8 bases in between. CDR1 is LGHDT and CDR2 is YNNKEL in the germline V gene (reference sequence). CDR3 length: 13 amino acids. The CDR3 sequence: CASSREGNQPQHF. For the CDR3, the DNA is TGTGCCAGCAGCCGGGAGGGGAATCAGCCCCAGCATTTT.

Regarding this clone: This CDR3 is also generated by other DNA sequences in the sample. The genes are TRBV11-2 and TRBJ2-7; no definite D call. The CDR3 is 14 amino acids. Between the trimmed V and J ends, which lost 3 bases and 0 bases, there was a span of 9 bases. Germline V CDR1 and CDR2: SGHAT, FQNNGV. The CDR3 region has the DNA TGTGCCAGCAGCTTCGTAGACTCCTCCTACGAGCAGTACTTC. It codes for CASSFVDSSYEQYF.

The genes are TRBV10-3 and TRBJ2-3, with D possibly being TRBD2 (5 bases). CDR1 and CDR2 from the germline V gene are ENHRY and SYGVKD. The V gene lost 10 bases and the J gene lost 2 bases, with 10 bases spanning the gap. The CDR3 covers 12 residues. CDR3 nucleotides: TGTGCCACCACGACTAACACAGATACGCAGTATTTT. It encodes CATTTNTDTQYF.

This clone was detected only once. The gene calls are TRBV9 and TRBJ1-4; D call uncertain. Trimming took 1 base from V and 7 from J, leaving 14 bases between them. The CDR3 loop spans 15 amino acids. Germline lookup yields CDR1 SGDLS and CDR2 YYNGEE. CDR3 residues: CASSVTPRNGEKLFF. CDR3 nucleotide sequence: TGTGCCAGCAGCGTAACCCCGAGGAATGGTGAAAAACTGTTTTTT.

The chain joins TRBV9 to TRBJ2-3, with unresolved D. The CDR3 extends over 16 amino acids. Trimming shortened V by 3 bases and J by 0 bases, and 14 bases separated the two germline ends. Looked up from germline, CDR1 is SGDLS and CDR2 is YYNGEE. Written as DNA, the CDR3 is TGTGCCAGCAGCGCCCGGTGGGCAGCTAGCACAGATACGCAGTATTTT. Translated, it gives CASSARWAASTDTQYF.

The chain couples TRBV7-8 to TRBJ1-4; D not certain. Germline V gene sequence: CDR1 SGHVS, CDR2 FQNEAQ. The length of the CDR3 is 13 residues. The V gene lost 3 bases and the J gene lost 8 bases, with 10 bases spanning the gap. This CDR3 reads CASSFGLGEKLFF. The DNA for the CDR3 is TGTGCCAGCAGCTTCGGACTGGGAGAAAAACTGTTTTTT.

The CDR3 DNA reads TGTGCCAGCAGCCAATCCGGTACCACCGGGGAGCTGTTTTTT. This gives the protein CASSQSGTTGELFF. The rearrangement joins TRBV7-3 to TRBJ2-2; D is ambiguous. V was clipped by 5 bases and J by 4 bases, with 11 bases between them. The CDR3 runs to 14 residues. The germline V gene has CDR1 SGHTA and CDR2 FQGTGA.